The clone carrying this T cell receptor beta chain showed up many times. The sample is drawn from a study of CD8 T cells in ankylosing spondylitis. TCRdb ran MiXCR on the 5' RACE reads and lists one entry per CDR3 protein. Among 250,000 to 400,000 distinct CDR3 sequences listed, 11% were seen once. Looked up from germline, CDR1 is MNHEY and CDR2 is SMNVEV (reference sequence). The CDR3 contains 18 residues. With V trimmed by 4 bases and J by 3 bases, 13 bases remained unmatched. The chain is built from TRBV27 and TRBJ2-1; 9 bases line up with TRBD2. This TCR was sampled from a female donor with ankylosing spondylitis or in good health (not recorded which). What was sequenced was blood, either unsorted or a sorted T cell fraction (not recorded which). CDR3 nucleotide sequence: TGTGCCAGCAGTTCCATAACCTCAAGCGGGAGGTTCTACAATGAGCAGTTCTTC. Encoded protein: CASSSITSSGRFYNEQFF.